Each of the 13 T cell receptor beta chains below was sequenced from the same sample in a study of response to subunit inactivated influenza vaccine. TCRdb re-called the RT-PCR reads with MiXCR, one entry per CDR3 protein. The sample holds 500,000 or so distinct CDR3 sequences; 16% are singletons and the top ten take 2.5% to 3.5%. The sample in question was CD4+ T cells sorted from PBMCs, obtained about 23 months after vaccination. The source of these receptors is a man aged 50 to 75 who received an inactivated influenza vaccine.

This chain connects TRBV20-1 to TRBJ2-3; 12 nucleotides line up with TRBD2. Per the germline V gene, CDR1 is DFQATT and CDR2 is SNEGSKA (reference sequence). The CDR3 sequence is 14 residues long. V trimming: 6 bases; J trimming: 6 bases; junction bases outside the gene matches: 7. CDR3 residues: CSATASGRADTQYF. In nucleotides, the CDR3 is TGCAGTGCGACAGCTAGCGGGAGGGCGGATACGCAGTATTTT.

V and J are TRBV10-1 and TRBJ1-4; D remains ambiguous. V gave up 4 bases and J gave up 5 bases, with 8 bases separating them. Germline V gives CDR1 WNHNN, CDR2 SYGVQD (reference sequence). The CDR3 length is 13 residues. As DNA, the CDR3 is TGCGCCAGCAGTGCGGGGAAGAATGAAAAACTGTTTTTT. Protein: CASSAGKNEKLFF.

V and J are TRBV6-4 and TRBJ2-3, with D maybe TRBD1 (6 bases). Germline V gene data show CDR1 as MRHNA and CDR2 as SNTAGT. The CDR3 is 13 amino acids. Trimming pared 8 bases from V and 0 bases from J, leaving 9 bases between. Here the CDR3 reads CASGTQSTDTQYF. The DNA of the CDR3 is TGTGCCAGCGGGACACAAAGCACAGATACGCAGTATTTT.

The chain employs TRBV5-1 and TRBJ2-5, with 8 nucleotides matching TRBD1. This CDR3 has 16 amino acids. Germline lookup yields CDR1 SGHRS and CDR2 YFSETQ. V lost 0 bases and J lost 9; bases outside the gene matches: 13. CDR3 coding DNA: TGCGCCAGCAGCTTGGTCCGAATGTCAGGGGGCTGGGCCCAGTACTTC. It yields the protein CASSLVRMSGGWAQYF.

The chain carries TRBV20-1 and TRBJ1-5, with a possible D match to TRBD1 (5 bases). Per germline, CDR1 DFQATT and CDR2 SNEGSKA (reference sequence). Trimming pared 1 base from V and 5 bases from J, leaving 9 bases between. CDR3 size: 13 residues. The DNA for the CDR3 is TGCAGTGCTAGAGTCCCGGGGCATCAGCCCCAGCATTTT. Protein product: CSARVPGHQPQHF.

V gene TRBV20-1 combines with J gene TRBJ2-7; a possible D gene is TRBD2 (7 bases). Trimming took 6 bases from V and 3 from J, leaving 18 bases between them. Germline lookup yields CDR1 DFQATT and CDR2 SNEGSKA (reference sequence). CDR3 size: 14 residues. In nucleotides, the CDR3 is TGCAGTGCATCTTACCGGGGGGCCCTCTACGAGCAGTACTTC. Protein product: CSASYRGALYEQYF.

The rearrangement joins TRBV6-1 to TRBJ2-3, with 9 positions matching TRBD1. This CDR3 is 13 amino acids long. Trimming at V came to 6 bases and at J to 7 bases, leaving 5 bases not matched to a gene. Germline V gene data show CDR1 as MNHNS and CDR2 as SASEGT. The CDR3 loop is CASSRTGDYTQYF. In DNA, the CDR3 is TGTGCCAGCAGCAGGACAGGGGATTATACGCAGTATTTT.

This clonotype was observed a few times. The V gene is TRBV20-1, the J gene TRBJ2-5; 8 nucleotides agree with TRBD2. This CDR3 is 15 amino acids long. Germline CDR1 is DFQATT and CDR2 is SNEGSKA (reference sequence). V was pared by 4 bases and J by 1 base, with 8 bases of the junction left unmatched. The chain's CDR3 is CSANGASGFQETQYF. Written as DNA, the CDR3 is TGCAGTGCTAATGGGGCTAGCGGGTTCCAAGAGACCCAGTACTTC.

The chain couples TRBV5-1 to TRBJ2-2; D is possibly TRBD1 (5 bases). CDR3 length: 13 amino acids. Looked up from germline, CDR1 is SGHRS and CDR2 is YFSETQ. V lost 5 bases to trimming and J lost 5 bases, with 10 bases between them. The CDR3 loop is CASRVKGTGELFF. In DNA, the CDR3 is TGCGCCAGCAGGGTAAAGGGGACCGGGGAGCTGTTTTTT. Looking up the rest from reference TRBV5-1 and TRBJ2-2 gives the full variable domain: KAGVTQTPRYLIKTRGQQVTLSCSPISGHRSVSWYQQTPGQGLQFLFEYFSETQRNKGNFPGRFSGRQFSNSRSEMNVSTLELGDSALYLCASRVKGTGELFFGEGSRLTVL.

The chain combines TRBV4-3 with TRBJ2-3; possibly TRBD2 for D (6 bases). With 3 bases removed from V and 4 bases from J, the gap between germline ends came to 14 bases. Per germline, CDR1 LGHNA and CDR2 YSLEER. The CDR3 totals 15 residues. Here the CDR3 DNA reads TGCGCCAGCAGCCAGACAAGAGGGACTCCAGATACGCAGTATTTT. It is translated as CASSQTRGTPDTQYF.

This chain uses TRBV7-2 with TRBJ2-7; TRBD1 matches at 7 bases. CDR1 and CDR2 (germline): SGHTA, FQGNSA. This CDR3 comprises 15 residues. The J segment lost 1 base and the V segment lost 2 bases, leaving 5 bases of the junction unmatched. Written as DNA, the CDR3 is TGTGCCAGCAGCTTATCCCACAGGGGTTCCTACGAGCAGTACTTC. The encoded protein is CASSLSHRGSYEQYF.

There are a few counts of this clonotype. The V gene is TRBV2, the J gene TRBJ1-1; no firm D call. Germline loops: CDR1 SNHLY, CDR2 FYNNEI. V was trimmed by 4 bases and J by 8 bases, leaving 8 bases between them. The CDR3 length is 11 residues. The DNA for the CDR3 is TGTGCCAGCAGTGTCTACGTGGAAGCTTTCTTT. Translating gives CASSVYVEAFF.

This clonotype was detected a few times. The chain carries TRBV3-1 and TRBJ1-3, with unresolved D. Per the germline V gene, CDR1 is LGHDT and CDR2 is YNNKEL (reference sequence). The CDR3 has 13 amino acids. The V end lost 2 bases, the J end lost 0 bases, and 2 bases lay between the germline ends. As DNA, the CDR3 is TGTGCCAGCAGCCAATTCTCTGGAAACACCATATATTTT. Its protein is CASSQFSGNTIYF.